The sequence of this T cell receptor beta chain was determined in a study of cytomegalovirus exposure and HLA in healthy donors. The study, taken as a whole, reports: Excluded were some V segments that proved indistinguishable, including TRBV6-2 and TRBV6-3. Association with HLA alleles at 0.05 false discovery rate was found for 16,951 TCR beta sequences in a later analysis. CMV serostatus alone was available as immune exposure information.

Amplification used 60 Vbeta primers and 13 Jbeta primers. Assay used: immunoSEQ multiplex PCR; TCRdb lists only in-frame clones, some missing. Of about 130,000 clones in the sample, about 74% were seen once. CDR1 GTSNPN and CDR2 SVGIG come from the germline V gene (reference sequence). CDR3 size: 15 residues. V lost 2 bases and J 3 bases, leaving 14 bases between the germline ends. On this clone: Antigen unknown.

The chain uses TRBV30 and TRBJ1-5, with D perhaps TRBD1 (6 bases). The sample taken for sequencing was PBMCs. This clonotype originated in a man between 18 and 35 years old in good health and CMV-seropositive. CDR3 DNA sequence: TGTGCCTGGAGTCTGGGACAAGGAGCCAATCAGCCCCAGCATTTT. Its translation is CAWSLGQGANQPQHF.